Listed here is a single TCR beta chain. What it recognizes is unknown. CDR3 length: 14 amino acids. CDR1 is SNHLY, CDR2 FYNNEI, per germline. V was pared by 4 bases and J by 3 bases, with 11 bases between. Profiling relied on immunoSEQ multiplex PCR, and the TCRdb table lists in-frame clones only, not all of them. The sample lists more than 65,000 clones; 94% were seen once. The data stem from a study of T cell clonotyping in hematopoietic cell transplantation. Study findings and constraints: At the given depth, recipient repertoires were over 95% de novo clonotypes. After transplant, recipient diversity fell while pathologically expanded clonotypes grew through day 180.

This TCR was recovered from a man aged 45-60 years in good health. Some clones in this sample may be carry-over from other donors' samples. The J gene is TRBJ2-3, the V gene TRBV2, with D perhaps matching TRBD1 or TRBD2 (5 bases each). Sequencing was carried out using peripheral blood mononuclear cells. The CDR3 nucleotides read TGTGCCAGCAGTGTACGGGGCGGGACAGATACGCAGTATTTT. This translates into CASSVRGGTDTQYF.